The sequence of this T cell receptor (beta chain) was determined in a study of blood T cells in healthy people across ages. Sample-barcoded 5' priming and a J-beta primer mix drove a second PCR of 7 to 11 cycles. Every cDNA molecule bore a tag from a template-switch adaptor containing 12 random nucleotides. TCRdb fed the 5' RACE reads into MiXCR, producing one record per CDR3 protein. The sample has about 1.6 million distinct CDR3 sequences; 30% to 40% are singletons. CDR1 and CDR2 (germline): DFQATT, SNEGSKA (reference sequence). The CDR3 extends over 15 amino acids. V was trimmed by 5 bases and J by 3 bases, leaving 18 bases between them. General study findings and limits: Fewer expanded clones and more diversity marked long-lived versus aged donors.

This clonotype has a handful of counts. As yet, its antigen is unknown. Collection of 8.5 to 10 milliliters of peripheral blood was performed for each donor. A minimum of 6.5 million PBMCs was isolated per sample. The sequencing input was blood. The TCR sequence derives from a woman aged 25 to 45 in good health. The rearrangement uses TRBV20-1 and TRBJ2-3, with a weak D call TRBD1 (6 bases). CDR3 amino acids: CSALSGVSVTDTQYF. DNA of the CDR3: TGCAGTGCTCTTTCAGGGGTGTCGGTAACAGATACGCAGTATTTT.